The entry that follows covers one T cell receptor beta chain sequence. Only in-frame clones appear in the TCRdb table, and some are missing; sequencing was by immunoSEQ multiplex PCR. The sample has about 330,000 clones; roughly 90% are singletons. V shed 5 bases and J shed 0 bases, with 8 bases lying between them. Germline V gene lookup returns CDR1 SGHVS and CDR2 FQNEAQ. The CDR3 is 14 amino acids. The sample is drawn from a study of blood T cell repertoires in COVID-19. The chain employs TRBV7-8 and TRBJ1-5; no definite D call. This clonotype was obtained from a woman aged 50 to 65 with active or convalescent COVID-19. The material sequenced was peripheral blood. The CDR3, as DNA: TGTGCCAGCAGCCTTCCTTATAGCAATCAGCCCCAGCATTTT. Translated, it gives CASSLPYSNQPQHF.